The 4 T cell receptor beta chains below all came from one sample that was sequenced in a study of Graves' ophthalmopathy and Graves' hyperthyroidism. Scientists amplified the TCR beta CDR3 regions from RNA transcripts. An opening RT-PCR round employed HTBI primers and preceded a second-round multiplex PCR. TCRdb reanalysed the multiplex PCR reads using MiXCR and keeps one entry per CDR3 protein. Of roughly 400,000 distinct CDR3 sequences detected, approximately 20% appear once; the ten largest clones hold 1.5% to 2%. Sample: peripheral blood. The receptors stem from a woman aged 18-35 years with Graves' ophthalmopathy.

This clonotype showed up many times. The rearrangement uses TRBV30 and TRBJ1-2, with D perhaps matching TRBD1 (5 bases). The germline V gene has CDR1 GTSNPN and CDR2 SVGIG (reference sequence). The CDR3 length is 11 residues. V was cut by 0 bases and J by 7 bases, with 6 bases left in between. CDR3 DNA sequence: TGTGCCTGGAGTGTAGGGGTTGGCTACACCTTC. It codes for CAWSVGVGYTF.

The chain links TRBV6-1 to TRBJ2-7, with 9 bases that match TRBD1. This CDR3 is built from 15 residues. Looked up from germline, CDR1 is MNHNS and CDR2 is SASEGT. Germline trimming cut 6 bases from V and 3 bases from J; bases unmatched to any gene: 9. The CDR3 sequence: CASSPGTGQVYEQYF. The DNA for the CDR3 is TGTGCCAGCAGCCCCGGGACAGGGCAAGTCTACGAGCAGTACTTC.

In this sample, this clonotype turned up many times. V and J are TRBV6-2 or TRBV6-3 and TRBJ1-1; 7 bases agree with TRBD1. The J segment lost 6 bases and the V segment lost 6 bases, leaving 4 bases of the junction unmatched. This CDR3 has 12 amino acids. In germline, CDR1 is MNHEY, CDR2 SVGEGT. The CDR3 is CASRNTGAEAFF. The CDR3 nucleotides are TGTGCCAGCAGGAATACAGGGGCTGAAGCTTTCTTT.

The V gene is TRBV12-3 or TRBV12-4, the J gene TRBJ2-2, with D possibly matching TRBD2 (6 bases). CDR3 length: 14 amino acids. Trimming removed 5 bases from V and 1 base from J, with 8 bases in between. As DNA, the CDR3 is TGTGCCAGCAGTCCGACTAGGAACACCGGGGAGCTGTTTTTT. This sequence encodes CASSPTRNTGELFF.